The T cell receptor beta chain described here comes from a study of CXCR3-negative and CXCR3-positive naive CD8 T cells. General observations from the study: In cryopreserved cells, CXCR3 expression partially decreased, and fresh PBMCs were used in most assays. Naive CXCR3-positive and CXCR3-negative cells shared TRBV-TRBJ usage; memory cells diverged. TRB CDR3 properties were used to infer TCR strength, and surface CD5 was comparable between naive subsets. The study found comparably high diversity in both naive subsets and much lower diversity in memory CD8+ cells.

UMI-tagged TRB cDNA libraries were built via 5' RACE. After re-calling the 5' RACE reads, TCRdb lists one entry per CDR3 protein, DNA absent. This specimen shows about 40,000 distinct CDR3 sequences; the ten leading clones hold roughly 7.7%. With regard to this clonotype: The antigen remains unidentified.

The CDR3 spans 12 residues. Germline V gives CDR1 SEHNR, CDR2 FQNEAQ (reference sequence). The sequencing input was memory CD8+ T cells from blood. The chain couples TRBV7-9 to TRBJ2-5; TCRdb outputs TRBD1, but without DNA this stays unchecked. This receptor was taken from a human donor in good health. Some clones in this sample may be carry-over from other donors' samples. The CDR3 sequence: CASRTGKETQYF.